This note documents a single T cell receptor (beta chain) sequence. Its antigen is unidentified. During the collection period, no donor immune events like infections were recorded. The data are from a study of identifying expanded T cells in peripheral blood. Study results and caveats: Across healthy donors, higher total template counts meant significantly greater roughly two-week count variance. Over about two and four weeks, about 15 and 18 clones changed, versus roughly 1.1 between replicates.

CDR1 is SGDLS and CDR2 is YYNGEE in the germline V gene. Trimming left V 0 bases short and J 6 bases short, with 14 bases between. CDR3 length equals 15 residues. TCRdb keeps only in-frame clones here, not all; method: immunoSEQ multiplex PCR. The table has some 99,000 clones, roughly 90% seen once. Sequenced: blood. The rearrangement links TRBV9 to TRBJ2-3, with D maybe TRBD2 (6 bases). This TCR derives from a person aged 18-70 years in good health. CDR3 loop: CASSVALRLVDTQYF. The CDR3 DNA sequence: TGTGCCAGCAGCGTAGCTCTCCGACTAGTCGATACGCAGTATTTT.